These 20 T cell receptor beta chains originate from one sample sequenced in a study of T-cell reconstitution after alpha-beta-depleted transplantation in children. TCRbeta library preparation incorporated unique molecular identifiers. TCRdb re-called the PCR reads with MiXCR, one entry per CDR3 protein. The sample lists around 680,000 distinct CDR3 sequences; roughly 17% were seen once. The specimen was PBMCs from the stem cell graft donor, collected from the stem cell graft. These TCRs come from a human donor who donated a stem cell graft to a child with acute myeloid leukemia.

This clonotype was seen at least ten times. The chain employs TRBV9 and TRBJ2-5; D unclear. Trimming removed 0 bases at V and 5 bases at J, with 8 bases between. Germline V lookup: CDR1 SGDLS, CDR2 YYNGEE. The CDR3 runs 13 residues. The CDR3 nucleotides are TGTGCCAGCAGCGTAGCCTCCCGTGAGACCCAGTACTTC. It yields the protein CASSVASRETQYF. Using reference TRBV9 and TRBJ2-5 for the parts outside the CDR3, the full variable domain is DSGVTQTPKHLITATGQRVTLRCSPRSGDLSVYWYQQSLDQGLQFLIQYYNGEERAKGNILERFSAQQFPDLHSELNLSSLELGDSALYFCASSVASRETQYFGPGTRLLVL.

This clonotype occurred many times. The J gene is TRBJ1-1, the V gene TRBV20-1; 8 bases are shared with TRBD1. The germline V gene encodes CDR1 DFQATT and CDR2 SNEGSKA (reference sequence). The CDR3 is 16 residues long. Unmatched junction bases numbered 15, after V lost 1 base and J lost 8 bases. The CDR3 coding sequence is TGCAGTGCTAGAGCGGAGGCTAGACAGGGGAGGCAGGAAGCTTTCTTT. Translating it yields CSARAEARQGRQEAFF.

This clonotype was recorded at least ten times. The chain combines TRBV20-1 with TRBJ2-3, with unresolved D. CDR1 and CDR2 from the germline V gene are DFQATT and SNEGSKA (reference sequence). V lost 3 bases to trimming and J lost 6 bases, with 22 bases between them. CDR3 length: 16 residues. Written as DNA, the CDR3 is TGCAGTGCTAGTACGTCGCAGAGTGGTCTATTTGATACGCAGTATTTT. Its protein is CSASTSQSGLFDTQYF.

This clonotype has just a few counts. The V and J genes are TRBV7-2 and TRBJ2-3; no clear D. The CDR3 contains 15 residues. Germline V gene sequence: CDR1 SGHTA, CDR2 FQGNSA. The V and J ends lost 2 bases and 1 base respectively, with 10 bases between them. The CDR3 loop is CASSLRGVGTDTQYF. The CDR3 coding sequence is TGTGCCAGCAGCTTAAGAGGAGTCGGCACAGATACGCAGTATTTT.

The chain carries TRBV11-1 and TRBJ2-7; TRBD1 matches at 9 bases. Germline lookup yields CDR1 SGHAT and CDR2 FQDESV (reference sequence). The CDR3 runs to 17 residues. J gave up 6 bases and V 5 bases, and 17 bases lay outside the gene matches. The CDR3 sequence is CASSPQGGDRDVSEQYF. CDR3 DNA: TGTGCCAGCAGCCCGCAAGGGGGGGACAGGGACGTAAGCGAGCAGTACTTC.

This sequence joins TRBV12-3 or TRBV12-4 and TRBJ2-1; D unclear. Deletions cut 1 base from V and 9 bases from J, with 7 bases between. The CDR3 has 12 residues. The DNA of the CDR3 is TGTGCCAGCAGTTTAGTCGGCAGTGAGCAGTTCTTC. Translated, it gives CASSLVGSEQFF.

V is TRBV6-1 and J is TRBJ1-5; 12 bases fit TRBD1. The germline V gene has CDR1 MNHNS and CDR2 SASEGT. CDR3 length: 15 amino acids. The trim removed 6 bases at V and 6 bases at J, leaving 6 bases unmatched. The CDR3: CASSPGQGAVQPQHF. Here the CDR3 DNA reads TGTGCCAGCAGCCCGGGACAGGGGGCGGTTCAGCCCCAGCATTTT.

This clonotype was counted ten times or more. The chain joins TRBV20-1 to TRBJ2-3; 7 bases fit TRBD2. Germline V gene sequence: CDR1 DFQATT, CDR2 SNEGSKA (reference sequence). The CDR3 sequence is 15 residues long. The junction had 14 bases not matched to a gene; V was cut back by 5 bases and J by 6 bases. The CDR3 DNA is TGCAGTGCTTCATCGGGTGCGGGGGTGGGGGATACGCAGTATTTT. This sequence encodes CSASSGAGVGDTQYF.

This clonotype was seen many times. V gene TRBV20-1 combines with J gene TRBJ2-5; D remains ambiguous. Germline V gene data show CDR1 as DFQATT and CDR2 as SNEGSKA (reference sequence). Trimming shortened V by 2 bases and J by 2 bases, and 9 bases separated the two germline ends. The CDR3 has 13 amino acids. CDR3: CSARSGLQETQYF. Here the CDR3 DNA reads TGCAGTGCTAGAAGTGGCCTTCAAGAGACCCAGTACTTC.

This clonotype has at least ten counts. V and J are TRBV5-5 and TRBJ2-7, with D possibly TRBD1 on 6 matching bases. The CDR3 spans 13 residues. The V end was cut by 4 bases, the J end by 0 bases, with 8 bases between. In germline, CDR1 is SGHKS, CDR2 YYEKEE (reference sequence). The DNA for the CDR3 is TGTGCCAGCAGCCAACAGGGCTCCTACGAGCAGTACGTC. It yields the protein CASSQQGSYEQYV.

This clonotype has a count of ten or more. The J gene is TRBJ1-4, the V gene TRBV7-2; D not certain. In germline, CDR1 is SGHTA, CDR2 FQGNSA. This CDR3 contains 14 residues. V was cut by 3 bases and J by 8 bases, with 13 bases left in between. CDR3 in amino acids: CASSLASGNEKLFF. Written as DNA, the CDR3 is TGTGCCAGCAGCTTGGCGTCGGGGAACGAAAAACTGTTTTTT.

This clonotype occurred a few times. V is TRBV18 and J is TRBJ2-5; 7 nucleotides line up with TRBD1. V was clipped by 6 bases and J by 2 bases; unmatched bases: 12. This CDR3 contains 16 residues. CDR1 and CDR2 from the germline V gene are KGHSH and LQKENI. In nucleotides, the CDR3 is TGTGCCAGCTCGCCGTGGACAGGCAATATTCAAGAGACCCAGTACTTC. It codes for CASSPWTGNIQETQYF.

This clonotype was seen only a few times. The DNA of the CDR3 is TGCGCCAGCAGCCAAGATTTCACCGGACAGCCGAACAATGAGCAGTTCTTC. It translates to CASSQDFTGQPNNEQFF. The rearrangement links TRBV4-3 to TRBJ2-1, with D possibly being TRBD1 (6 bases). Trimming shortened V by 0 bases and J by 5 bases, and 17 bases separated the two germline ends. The CDR3 totals 17 residues. In germline, CDR1 is LGHNA, CDR2 YSLEER.

This clonotype was recorded many times. The V call is TRBV4-2, the J call TRBJ2-3; D remains unclear. CDR1 is LGHNA and CDR2 is YNFKEQ in the germline V gene. The CDR3 contains 15 residues. V was clipped by 1 base and J by 3 bases, with 11 bases between them. The CDR3 region is CASSQVSVGTDTQYF. DNA of the CDR3: TGTGCCAGCAGCCAAGTCAGCGTGGGGACAGATACGCAGTATTTT.

This clonotype appeared many times. The chain uses TRBV29-1 and TRBJ2-1; the D gene is possibly TRBD1 (6 bases). The CDR3 is 13 residues long. V was trimmed by 6 bases and J by 6 bases, leaving 15 bases between them. Germline V gene data show CDR1 as SQVTM and CDR2 as ANQGSEA. The CDR3 DNA reads TGCAGCGTGTTCCGGGCAGGGGTCAATGAGCAGTTCTTC. As protein: CSVFRAGVNEQFF.

This clonotype was counted between two and nine times. The chain is built from TRBV5-1 and TRBJ1-1, with TRBD1 matching 8 bases. Germline CDR1 is SGHRS and CDR2 is YFSETQ. The CDR3 is made up of 15 amino acids. Losses at the gene ends were 4 bases for V and 0 bases for J; bases not matched to a gene: 5. CDR3 amino acids: CASSVGDRMNTEAFF. DNA for the CDR3: TGCGCCAGCAGCGTCGGGGACAGGATGAACACTGAAGCTTTCTTT.

V and J are TRBV20-1 and TRBJ2-1; D remains unclear. Germline V lookup: CDR1 DFQATT, CDR2 SNEGSKA (reference sequence). V was trimmed by 5 bases and J by 6 bases, leaving 20 bases between them. The length of the CDR3 is 15 residues. The CDR3 region has the DNA TGCAGTGCTCCCTCTATTAGTGGAGTCGTCAATGAGCAGTTCTTC. It yields the protein CSAPSISGVVNEQFF.

This rearrangement joins TRBV9 to TRBJ2-1, with 10 positions matching TRBD1. V lost 0 bases and J lost 10; bases outside the gene matches: 16. This CDR3 region has 18 residues. CDR1 and CDR2 from the germline V gene are SGDLS and YYNGEE. This CDR3 reads CASSVGWGGTGEISEQFF. CDR3 bases: TGTGCCAGCAGCGTAGGCTGGGGGGGGACAGGGGAAATTTCGGAGCAGTTCTTC.

V and J are TRBV4-2 and TRBJ1-6; D remains ambiguous. The CDR3 extends over 15 amino acids. Germline CDR1 LGHNA, CDR2 YNFKEQ. V was trimmed by 0 bases and J by 8 bases, leaving 11 bases between them. The CDR3 protein is CASSQDMGRDSPLHF. The CDR3 region has the DNA TGTGCCAGCAGCCAAGATATGGGCCGAGATTCACCCCTCCACTTT.

This clonotype was seen ten or more times. This chain links TRBV6-5 with TRBJ1-2; D ambiguous. This CDR3 region has 13 residues. Trimming took 0 bases from V and 6 from J, leaving 8 bases between them. Per the germline V gene, CDR1 is MNHEY and CDR2 is SVGAGI. The CDR3, as DNA: TGTGCCAGCAGTTACTCGAACAGCCATGGCTACACCTTC. It codes for CASSYSNSHGYTF.